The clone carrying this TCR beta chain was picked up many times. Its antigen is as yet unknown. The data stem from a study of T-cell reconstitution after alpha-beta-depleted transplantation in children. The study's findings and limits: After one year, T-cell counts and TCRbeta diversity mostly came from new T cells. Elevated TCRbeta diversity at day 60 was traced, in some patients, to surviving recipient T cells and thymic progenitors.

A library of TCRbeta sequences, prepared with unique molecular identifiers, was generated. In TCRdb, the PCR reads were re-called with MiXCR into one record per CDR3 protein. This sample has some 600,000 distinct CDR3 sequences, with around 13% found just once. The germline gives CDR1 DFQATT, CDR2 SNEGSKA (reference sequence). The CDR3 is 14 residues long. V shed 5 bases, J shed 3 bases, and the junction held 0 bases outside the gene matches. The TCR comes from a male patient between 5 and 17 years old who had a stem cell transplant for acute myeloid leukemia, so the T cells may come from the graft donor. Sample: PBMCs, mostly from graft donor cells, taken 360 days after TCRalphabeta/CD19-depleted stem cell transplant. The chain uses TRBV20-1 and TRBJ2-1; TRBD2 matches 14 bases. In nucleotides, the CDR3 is TGCAGTGCTGGGACTAGCGGGAGCTACAATGAGCAGTTCTTC. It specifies CSAGTSGSYNEQFF.